Described below is a single TCR beta chain sequence and its context. Antigen: not known. Isolated per sample were at least 7 million PBMCs. These data are taken from a study of blood T cells in healthy people across ages. Whole-study findings and limits: Long-lived donors carried more naive CD4+ cells and greater diversity than aged donors.

Combining a sample-barcoded 5' primer with a J-beta primer mix, a second PCR ran for about 6 to 11 cycles. TCRdb fed the 5' RACE reads into MiXCR, producing one record per CDR3 protein. The table shows 710,000 or so distinct CDR3 sequences, with approximately 22% occurring only once. The sequence was collected from a man between 70 and 80 years old in good health. The material sequenced was blood.

The CDR3 here is CATDDRQNQPQHF. CDR3 nucleotides: TGCGCCACCGATGACAGGCAAAATCAGCCCCAGCATTTT. The chain combines TRBV10-2 with TRBJ1-5, with D perhaps matching TRBD1 (6 bases). The germline gives CDR1 WSHSY, CDR2 SAAADI. This CDR3 region has 13 residues. Trimming left V 10 bases short and J 4 bases short, with 14 bases between.